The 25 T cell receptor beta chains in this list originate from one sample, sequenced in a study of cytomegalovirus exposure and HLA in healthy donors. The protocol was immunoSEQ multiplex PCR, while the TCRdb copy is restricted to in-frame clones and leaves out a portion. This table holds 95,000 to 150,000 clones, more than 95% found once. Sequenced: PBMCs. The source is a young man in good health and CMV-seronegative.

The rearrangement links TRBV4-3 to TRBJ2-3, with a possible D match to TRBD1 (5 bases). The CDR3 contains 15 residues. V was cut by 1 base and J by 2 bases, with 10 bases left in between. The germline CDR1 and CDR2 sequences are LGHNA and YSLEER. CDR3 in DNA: TGCGCCAGCAGCCAAGTGGCAGGGCTCACAGATACGCAGTATTTT. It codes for CASSQVAGLTDTQYF.

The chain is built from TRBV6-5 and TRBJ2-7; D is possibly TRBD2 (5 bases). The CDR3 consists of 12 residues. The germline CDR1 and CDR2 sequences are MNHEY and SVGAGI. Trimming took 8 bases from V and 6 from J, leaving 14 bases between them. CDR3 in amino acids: CASRPGVGEQYF. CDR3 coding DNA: TGTGCCAGCCGCCCCGGGGTGGGCGAGCAGTACTTC.

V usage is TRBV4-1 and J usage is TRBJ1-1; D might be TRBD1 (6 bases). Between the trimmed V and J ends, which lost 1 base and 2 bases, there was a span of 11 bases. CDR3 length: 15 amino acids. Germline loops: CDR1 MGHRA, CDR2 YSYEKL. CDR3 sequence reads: CASSQVSGTNTEAFF. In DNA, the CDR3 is TGCGCCAGCAGCCAAGTCTCCGGGACAAACACTGAAGCTTTCTTT.

The CDR3 sequence is CASSYSPGRGEKLFF. The CDR3, as DNA: TGTGCCAGCAGTTACTCCCCGGGGAGAGGGGAAAAACTGTTTTTT. The rearrangement uses TRBV6-5 and TRBJ1-4, with no clear D. Trimming removed 0 bases at V and 8 bases at J, with 13 bases between. The germline CDR1 and CDR2 sequences are MNHEY and SVGAGI. The CDR3 runs to 15 residues.

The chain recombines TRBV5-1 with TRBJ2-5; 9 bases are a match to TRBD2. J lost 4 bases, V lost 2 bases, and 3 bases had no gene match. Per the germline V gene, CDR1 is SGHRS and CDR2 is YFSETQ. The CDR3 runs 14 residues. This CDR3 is CASSLGREGETQYF. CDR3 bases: TGCGCCAGCAGCTTAGGGCGGGAGGGAGAGACCCAGTACTTC.

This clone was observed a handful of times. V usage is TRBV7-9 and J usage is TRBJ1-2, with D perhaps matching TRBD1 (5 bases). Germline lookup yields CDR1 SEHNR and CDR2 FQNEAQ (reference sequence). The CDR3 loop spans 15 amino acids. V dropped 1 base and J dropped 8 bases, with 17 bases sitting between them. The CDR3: CASSLGRGGTQGYTF. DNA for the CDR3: TGTGCCAGCAGCTTAGGACGTGGAGGGACTCAGGGCTACACCTTC.

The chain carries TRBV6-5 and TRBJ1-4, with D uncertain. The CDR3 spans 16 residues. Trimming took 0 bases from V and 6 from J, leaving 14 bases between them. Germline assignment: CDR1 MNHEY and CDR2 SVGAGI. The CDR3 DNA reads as TGTGCCAGCAGTTACTCGACGCGGGGTACGGATGAAAAACTGTTTTTT. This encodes CASSYSTRGTDEKLFF.

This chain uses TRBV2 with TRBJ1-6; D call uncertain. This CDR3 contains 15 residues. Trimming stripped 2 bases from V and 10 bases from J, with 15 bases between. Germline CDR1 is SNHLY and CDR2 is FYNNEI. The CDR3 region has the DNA TGTGCCAGCAGTGAAAATCCCACGGCGAGGTCACCCCTCCACTTT. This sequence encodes CASSENPTARSPLHF.

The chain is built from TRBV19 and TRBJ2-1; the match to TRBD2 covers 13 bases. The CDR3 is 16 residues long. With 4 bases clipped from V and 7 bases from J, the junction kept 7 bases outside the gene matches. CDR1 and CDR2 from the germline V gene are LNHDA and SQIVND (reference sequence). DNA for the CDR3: TGTGCCAGTAGTAGCCCAGGACTAGCGGGAGATAATGAGCAGTTCTTC. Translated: CASSSPGLAGDNEQFF.

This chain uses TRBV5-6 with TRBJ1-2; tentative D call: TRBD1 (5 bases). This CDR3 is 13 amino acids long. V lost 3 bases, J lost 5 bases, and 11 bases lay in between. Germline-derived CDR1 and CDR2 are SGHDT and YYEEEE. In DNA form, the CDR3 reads TGTGCCAGCAGCTCGGGGCGGGAATATGGCTACACCTTC. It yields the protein CASSSGREYGYTF.

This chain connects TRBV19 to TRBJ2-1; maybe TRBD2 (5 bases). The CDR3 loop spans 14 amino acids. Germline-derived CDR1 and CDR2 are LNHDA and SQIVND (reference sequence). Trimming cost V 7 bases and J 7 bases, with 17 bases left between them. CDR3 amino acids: CASKSSGSVNEQFF. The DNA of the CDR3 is TGTGCCAGTAAAAGTTCGGGGTCGGTGAATGAGCAGTTCTTC.

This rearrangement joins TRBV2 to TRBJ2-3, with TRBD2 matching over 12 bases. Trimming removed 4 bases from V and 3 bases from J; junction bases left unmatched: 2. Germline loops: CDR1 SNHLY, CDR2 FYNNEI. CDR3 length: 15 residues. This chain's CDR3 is CASSAGTSGTDTQYF. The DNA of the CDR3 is TGTGCCAGCAGTGCCGGGACTAGCGGGACAGATACGCAGTATTTT.

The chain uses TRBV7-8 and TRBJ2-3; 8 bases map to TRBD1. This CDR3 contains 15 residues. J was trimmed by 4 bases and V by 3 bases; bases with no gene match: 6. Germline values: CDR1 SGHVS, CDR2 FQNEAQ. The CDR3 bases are TGTGCCAGCAGCTTCTCAGGGGGCGGATCAGATACGCAGTATTTT. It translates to CASSFSGGGSDTQYF.

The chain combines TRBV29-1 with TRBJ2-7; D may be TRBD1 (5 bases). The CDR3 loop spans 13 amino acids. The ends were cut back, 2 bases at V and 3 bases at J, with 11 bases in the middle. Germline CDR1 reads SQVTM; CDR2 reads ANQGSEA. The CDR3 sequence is CSVEIVQGYEQYF. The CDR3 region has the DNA TGCAGCGTTGAAATCGTCCAGGGCTACGAGCAGTACTTC.

The CDR3 is CASSSPTRDSYEQYF. The CDR3 coding sequence is TGTGCCAGCAGCTCCCCAACCCGGGACAGCTACGAGCAGTACTTC. The V and J genes are TRBV11-2 and TRBJ2-7; 7 nucleotides match TRBD1. The germline V gene has CDR1 SGHAT and CDR2 FQNNGV. The CDR3 runs to 15 residues. V gave up 4 bases and J gave up 3 bases; unmatched junction bases: 9.

The CDR3 nucleotides read TGTGCCAGCAGCCATTACCCACAGGGTAATGAAAAACTGTTTTTT. Translation gives CASSHYPQGNEKLFF. The chain joins TRBV27 to TRBJ1-4, with D maybe TRBD1 (6 bases). This CDR3 has 15 amino acids. Trimming left V 6 bases short and J 4 bases short, with 15 bases between. Looked up from germline, CDR1 is MNHEY and CDR2 is SMNVEV (reference sequence).

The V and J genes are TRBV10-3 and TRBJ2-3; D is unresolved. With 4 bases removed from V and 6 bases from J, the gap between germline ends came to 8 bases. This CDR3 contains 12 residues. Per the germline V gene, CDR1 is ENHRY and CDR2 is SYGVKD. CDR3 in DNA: TGTGCCATCAGTGGACTGTCTGATACGCAGTATTTT. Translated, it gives CAISGLSDTQYF.

CDR3: CASSSGGTGGNEQFF. Here the CDR3 DNA reads TGTGCCAGCAGCTCCGGTGGGACAGGGGGGAATGAGCAGTTCTTC. This chain connects TRBV7-2 to TRBJ2-1; 11 bases fit TRBD1. The CDR3 contains 15 residues. The germline gives CDR1 SGHTA, CDR2 FQGNSA. With 4 bases clipped from V and 7 bases from J, the junction kept 6 bases outside the gene matches.

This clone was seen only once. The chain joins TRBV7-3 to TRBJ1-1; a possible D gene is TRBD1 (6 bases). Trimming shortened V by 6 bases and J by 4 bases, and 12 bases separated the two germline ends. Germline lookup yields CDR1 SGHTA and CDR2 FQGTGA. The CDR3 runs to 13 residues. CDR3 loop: CASRQGLGTEAFF. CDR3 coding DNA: TGTGCCAGCAGACAGGGTTTGGGCACTGAAGCTTTCTTT. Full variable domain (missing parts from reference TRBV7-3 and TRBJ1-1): GAGVSQTPSNKVTEKGKYVELRCDPISGHTALYWYRQSLGQGPEFLIYFQGTGAADDSGLPNDRFFAVRPEGSVSTLKIQRTERGDSAVYLCASRQGLGTEAFFGQGTRLTVV.

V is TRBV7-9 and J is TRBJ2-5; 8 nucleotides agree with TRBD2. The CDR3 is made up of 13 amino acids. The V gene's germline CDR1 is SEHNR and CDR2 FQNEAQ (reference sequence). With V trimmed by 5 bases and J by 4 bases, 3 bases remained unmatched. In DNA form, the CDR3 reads TGTGCCAGCAGCCCCGGGACTAGAGAGACCCAGTACTTC. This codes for CASSPGTRETQYF.

The CDR3 DNA is TGCGCCAGCAGTGCCCGAATAGCGGGAATCGCAGATACGCAGTATTTT. Translating it yields CASSARIAGIADTQYF. The chain carries TRBV10-2 and TRBJ2-3; TRBD2 aligns across 8 bases. Germline V CDR1 and CDR2: WSHSY, SAAADI. The length of the CDR3 is 16 residues. V shed 4 bases, J shed 4 bases, and the junction held 10 bases outside the gene matches.

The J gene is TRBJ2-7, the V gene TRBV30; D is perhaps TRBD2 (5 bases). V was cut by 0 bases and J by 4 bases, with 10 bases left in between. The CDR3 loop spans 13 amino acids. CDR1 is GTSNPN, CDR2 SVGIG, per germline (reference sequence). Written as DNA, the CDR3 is TGTGCCTGGAGTGTACGAAGCGGATACGAGCAGTACTTC. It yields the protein CAWSVRSGYEQYF.

The CDR3: CASSLFPARDNEQFF. The CDR3 DNA reads as TGTGCCAGCAGTTTATTTCCCGCCCGCGACAATGAGCAGTTCTTC. The chain employs TRBV27 and TRBJ2-1; D is undetermined. Trimming removed 1 base from V and 5 bases from J, with 12 bases in between. This CDR3 spans 15 amino acids. Germline V gene lookup returns CDR1 MNHEY and CDR2 SMNVEV (reference sequence).

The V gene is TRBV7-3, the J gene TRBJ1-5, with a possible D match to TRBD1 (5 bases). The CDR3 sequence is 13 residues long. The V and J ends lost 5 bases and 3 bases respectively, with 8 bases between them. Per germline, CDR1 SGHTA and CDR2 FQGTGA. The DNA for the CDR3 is TGTGCCAGCAGCGCAGGGATCAATCAGCCCCAGCATTTT. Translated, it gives CASSAGINQPQHF.

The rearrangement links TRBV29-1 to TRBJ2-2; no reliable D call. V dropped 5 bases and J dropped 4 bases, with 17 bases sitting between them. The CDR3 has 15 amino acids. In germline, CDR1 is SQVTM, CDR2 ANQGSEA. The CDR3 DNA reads TGCAGCGTTCGGTTTTTGGGTTCGGGCACCGGGGAGCTGTTTTTT. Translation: CSVRFLGSGTGELFF.